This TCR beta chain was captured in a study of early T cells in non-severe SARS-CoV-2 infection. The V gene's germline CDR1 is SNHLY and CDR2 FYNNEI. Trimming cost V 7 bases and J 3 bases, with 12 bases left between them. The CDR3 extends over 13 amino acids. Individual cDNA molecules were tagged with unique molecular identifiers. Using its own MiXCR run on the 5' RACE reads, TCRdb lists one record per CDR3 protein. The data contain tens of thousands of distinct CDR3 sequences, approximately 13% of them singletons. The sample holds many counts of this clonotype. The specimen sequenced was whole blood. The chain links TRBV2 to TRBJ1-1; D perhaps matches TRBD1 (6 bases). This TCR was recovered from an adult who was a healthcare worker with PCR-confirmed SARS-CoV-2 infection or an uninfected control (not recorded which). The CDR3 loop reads CASTPQGYTEAFF. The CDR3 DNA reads TGTGCCAGCACCCCACAGGGATACACTGAAGCTTTCTTT. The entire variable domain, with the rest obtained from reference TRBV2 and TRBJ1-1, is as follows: EPEVTQTPSHQVTQMGQEVILRCVPISNHLYFYWYRQILGQKVEFLVSFYNNEISEKSEIFDDQFSVERPDGSNFTLKIRSTKLEDSAMYFCASTPQGYTEAFFGQGTRLTVV.